A single sample is the source of the 13 T cell receptor beta chains below, sequenced in a study of graft-versus-host responses after intestinal transplantation. Their antigens remain unidentified. Assay used: immunoSEQ multiplex PCR; TCRdb lists only in-frame clones, some missing. The repertoire includes about 120,000 clones, approximately 95% of them detected once, and roughly 3% sits in the top ten. Here the sequenced sample was unstimulated CD8+ T cells sorted from spleen or lymph node cells, taken before intestinal transplant. The receptors come from a human donor who received an intestinal transplant.

This clone was seen just once. The chain links TRBV28 to TRBJ2-2; the D gene is possibly TRBD1 (5 bases). Germline V gene sequence: CDR1 MDHEN, CDR2 SYDVKM. Trimming took 1 base from V and 4 from J, leaving 25 bases between them. This CDR3 contains 20 residues. CDR3 amino acids: CASSLYGLALRRDGTGELFF. The CDR3 nucleotides are TGTGCCAGCAGTTTATACGGGCTTGCGCTCCGCAGGGATGGCACCGGGGAGCTGTTTTTT.

The genes are TRBV4-2 and TRBJ2-7; D gene ambiguous. Looked up from germline, CDR1 is LGHNA and CDR2 is YNFKEQ. This CDR3 contains 13 residues. Trimming removed 1 base from V and 7 bases from J, with 11 bases in between. The DNA for the CDR3 is TGTGCCAGCAGCCAAGTATCACTTGGGGAGCAGTACTTC. This gives the protein CASSQVSLGEQYF.

The V gene is TRBV4-1, the J gene TRBJ2-1; 8 bases are shared with TRBD2. This CDR3 has 15 amino acids. Germline CDR1 and CDR2: MGHRA and YSYEKL. V trimming: 4 bases; J trimming: 8 bases; junction bases outside the gene matches: 10. This chain's CDR3 is CASSPPGREVDEQFF. The CDR3 region has the DNA TGCGCCAGCAGCCCGCCGGGGCGGGAGGTTGATGAGCAGTTCTTC.

The V gene is TRBV5-4, the J gene TRBJ2-7; 10 bases fit TRBD1. Trimming at V came to 5 bases and at J to 4 bases, leaving 6 bases not matched to a gene. There are 14 residues in the CDR3. CDR1 is SGHNT, CDR2 YYREEE, per germline (reference sequence). CDR3 protein: CASSSPDRGYEQYF. The DNA for the CDR3 is TGTGCCAGCAGTTCCCCGGACAGGGGGTACGAGCAGTACTTC.

The V gene is TRBV6-5, the J gene TRBJ2-6, with D unresolved. The CDR3 runs 15 residues. CDR1 MNHEY and CDR2 SVGAGI come from the germline V gene. Between the trimmed V and J ends, which lost 0 bases and 3 bases, there was a span of 6 bases. The CDR3 sequence is CASSYSGSGANVLTF. The CDR3 nucleotides are TGTGCCAGCAGTTACTCGGGTAGTGGGGCCAACGTCCTGACTTTC.

A single count supports this clone. The rearrangement joins TRBV7-9 to TRBJ1-1; TRBD1 is a possible D gene (5 bases). The CDR3 loop spans 17 amino acids. V was clipped by 5 bases and J by 0 bases, with 19 bases between them. Germline CDR1 is SEHNR and CDR2 is FQNEAQ (reference sequence). CDR3 nucleotide sequence: TGTGCCAGCAGCGAGCGGGGGACTGAGAGACTGAACACTGAAGCTTTCTTT. As protein: CASSERGTERLNTEAFF.

The chain is built from TRBV19 and TRBJ1-1; tentative D call: TRBD1 (6 bases). This CDR3 is built from 12 residues. Trimming left V 6 bases short and J 1 base short, with 6 bases between. CDR1 and CDR2 from the germline V gene are LNHDA and SQIVND (reference sequence). CDR3 bases: TGTGCCAGTAGGGGACAGAACACTGAAGCTTTCTTT. It encodes CASRGQNTEAFF.

V is TRBV4-3 and J is TRBJ2-7, with 8 bases lining up with TRBD1. The CDR3 sequence is 15 residues long. Unmatched junction bases numbered 5, after V lost 1 base and J lost 3 bases. The V gene's germline CDR1 is LGHNA and CDR2 YSLEER. The CDR3 bases are TGCGCCAGCAGCCAAGTTTGGGACAGGAGCTACGAGCAGTACTTC. Its protein is CASSQVWDRSYEQYF.

The genes are TRBV27 and TRBJ2-7; 8 nucleotides agree with TRBD1. V dropped 4 bases and J dropped 2; count of bases not matched to a gene: 4. CDR1 and CDR2 (germline): MNHEY, SMNVEV (reference sequence). This CDR3 region has 14 residues. This CDR3 is CASSSGQGPYEQYF. The DNA of the CDR3 is TGTGCCAGCAGTTCCGGACAGGGACCCTACGAGCAGTACTTC.

The gene calls are TRBV6-1 and TRBJ2-1; 13 bases line up with TRBD2. Germline V gene sequence: CDR1 MNHNS, CDR2 SASEGT. The V segment lost 4 bases and the J segment 8 bases; nucleotides outside the gene matches: 8. The CDR3 consists of 16 residues. DNA for the CDR3: TGTGCCAGCAGTGGATGGACTAGCGGGAGTGGGGATGAGCAGTTCTTC. As protein: CASSGWTSGSGDEQFF.

J is TRBJ2-7 and V is TRBV10-2, with unresolved D. The V end lost 5 bases, the J end lost 2 bases, and 7 bases lay between the germline ends. This CDR3 contains 12 residues. In germline, CDR1 is WSHSY, CDR2 SAAADI. The CDR3 sequence is CASSPRTYEQYF. The DNA of the CDR3 is TGCGCCAGCAGTCCGAGGACCTACGAGCAGTACTTC.

The rearrangement joins TRBV11-2 to TRBJ2-5, with a possible D match to TRBD1 (5 bases). The DNA matches TRBJ2-7 better at its end, which makes the J call doubtful. CDR3 length: 15 residues. The V gene's germline CDR1 is SGHAT and CDR2 FQNNGV. The CDR3 loop is CASSLDYQGAYEQYF. CDR3 coding DNA: TGTGCCAGCAGCTTAGATTATCAAGGGGCCTACGAGCAGTACTTC.

V and J are TRBV28 and TRBJ2-1; D possibly corresponds to TRBD2 (5 bases). Germline V CDR1 and CDR2: MDHEN, SYDVKM. V shed 6 bases and J shed 4 bases, with 10 bases lying between them. This CDR3 contains 13 residues. The CDR3 region has the DNA TGTGCCAGCAGCTTACTAGTTTACAATGAGCAGTTCTTC. Translating gives CASSLLVYNEQFF.